The T cell receptor beta chain described here comes from a study of blood T cell repertoires in COVID-19. Whole-study context: Acute and convalescent COVID-19 samples came from the United States, Italy and Spain.

V trimming: 5 bases; J trimming: 0 bases; junction bases outside the gene matches: 10. Germline V gene lookup returns CDR1 MNHEY and CDR2 SMNVEV (reference sequence). The CDR3 has 17 residues. Generated by immunoSEQ multiplex PCR, the TCRdb table keeps only in-frame clones and is missing some. The sample consists of tens of thousands of clones, 88% of them appearing once. The sample consisted of peripheral blood. The chain links TRBV27 to TRBJ2-1; 7 bases fit TRBD2. The origin of this receptor is a woman aged 60-70 years with acute or convalescent COVID-19. The CDR3 DNA follows: TGTGCCAGCAGTCCTCACATGACTAGCCGCTCCTACAATGAGCAGTTCTTC. Translation gives CASSPHMTSRSYNEQFF.